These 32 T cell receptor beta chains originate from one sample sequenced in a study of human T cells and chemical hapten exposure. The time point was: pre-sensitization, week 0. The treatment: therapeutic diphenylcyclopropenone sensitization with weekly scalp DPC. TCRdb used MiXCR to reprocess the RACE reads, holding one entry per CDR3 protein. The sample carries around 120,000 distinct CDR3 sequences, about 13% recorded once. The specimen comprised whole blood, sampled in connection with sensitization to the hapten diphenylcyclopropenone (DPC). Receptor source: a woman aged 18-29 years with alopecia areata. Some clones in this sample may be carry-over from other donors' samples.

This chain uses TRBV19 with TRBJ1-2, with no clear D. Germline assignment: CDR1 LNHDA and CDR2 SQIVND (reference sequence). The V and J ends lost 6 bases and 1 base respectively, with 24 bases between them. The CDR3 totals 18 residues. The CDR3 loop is CASSAESRTSPFNYGYTF. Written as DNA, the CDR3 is TGTGCCAGTAGCGCGGAGAGCAGGACCTCCCCCTTTAACTATGGCTACACCTTC.

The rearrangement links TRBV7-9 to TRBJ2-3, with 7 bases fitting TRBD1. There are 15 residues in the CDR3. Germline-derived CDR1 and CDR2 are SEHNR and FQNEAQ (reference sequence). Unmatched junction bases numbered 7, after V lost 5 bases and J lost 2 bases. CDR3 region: CASSAHTGVTDTQYF. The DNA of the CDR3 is TGTGCCAGCAGCGCCCATACAGGGGTCACAGATACGCAGTATTTT.

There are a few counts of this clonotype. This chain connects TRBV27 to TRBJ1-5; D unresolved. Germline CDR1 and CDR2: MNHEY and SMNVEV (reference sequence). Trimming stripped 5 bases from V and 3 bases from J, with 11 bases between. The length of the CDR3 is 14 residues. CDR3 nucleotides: TGTGCCAGCAGTCTGCGCAATACCAATCAGCCCCAGCATTTT. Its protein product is CASSLRNTNQPQHF.

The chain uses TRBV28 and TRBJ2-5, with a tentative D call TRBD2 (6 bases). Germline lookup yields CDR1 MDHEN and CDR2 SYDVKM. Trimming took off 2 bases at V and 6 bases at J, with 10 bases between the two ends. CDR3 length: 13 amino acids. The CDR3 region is CASSLVGGKTQYF. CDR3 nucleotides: TGTGCCAGCAGTTTAGTCGGGGGAAAGACCCAGTACTTC.

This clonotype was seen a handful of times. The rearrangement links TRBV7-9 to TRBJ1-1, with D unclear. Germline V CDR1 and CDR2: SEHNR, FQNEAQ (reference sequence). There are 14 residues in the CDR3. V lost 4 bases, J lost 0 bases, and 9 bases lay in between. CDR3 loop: CASSSPDLNTEAFF. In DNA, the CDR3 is TGTGCCAGCAGCTCCCCGGACCTGAACACTGAAGCTTTCTTT.

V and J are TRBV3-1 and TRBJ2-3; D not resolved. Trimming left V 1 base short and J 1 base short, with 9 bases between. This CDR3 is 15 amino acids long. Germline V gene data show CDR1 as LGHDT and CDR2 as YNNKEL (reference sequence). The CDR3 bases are TGTGCCAGCAGCCAAGGGCTGGAAGGCACAGATACGCAGTATTTT. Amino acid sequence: CASSQGLEGTDTQYF.

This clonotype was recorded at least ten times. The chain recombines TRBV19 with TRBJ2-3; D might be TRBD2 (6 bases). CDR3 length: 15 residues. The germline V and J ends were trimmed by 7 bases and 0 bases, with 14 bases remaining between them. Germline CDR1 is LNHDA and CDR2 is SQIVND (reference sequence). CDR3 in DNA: TGTGCCAGTAAACCGGGACTTACTAGCACAGATACGCAGTATTTT. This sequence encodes CASKPGLTSTDTQYF. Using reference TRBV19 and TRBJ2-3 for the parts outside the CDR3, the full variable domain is DGGITQSPKYLFRKEGQNVTLSCEQNLNHDAMYWYRQDPGQGLRLIYYSQIVNDFQKGDIAEGYSVSREKKESFPLTVTSAQKNPTAFYLCASKPGLTSTDTQYFGPGTRLTVL.

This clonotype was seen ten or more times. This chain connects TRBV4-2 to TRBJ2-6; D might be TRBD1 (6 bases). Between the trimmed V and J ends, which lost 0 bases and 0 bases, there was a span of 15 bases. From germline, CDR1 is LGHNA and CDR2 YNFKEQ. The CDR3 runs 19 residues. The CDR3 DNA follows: TGTGCCAGCAGCCAAGATCTGAAACAGGGAGCCTCTGGGGCCAACGTCCTGACTTTC. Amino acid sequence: CASSQDLKQGASGANVLTF.

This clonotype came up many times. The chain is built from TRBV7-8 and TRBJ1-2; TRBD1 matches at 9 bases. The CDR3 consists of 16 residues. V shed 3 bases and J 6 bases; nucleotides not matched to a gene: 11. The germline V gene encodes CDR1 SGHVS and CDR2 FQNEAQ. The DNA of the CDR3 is TGTGCCAGCAGCTTCACCGGGACAGGGCCTAAGGATGGCTACACCTTC. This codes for CASSFTGTGPKDGYTF.

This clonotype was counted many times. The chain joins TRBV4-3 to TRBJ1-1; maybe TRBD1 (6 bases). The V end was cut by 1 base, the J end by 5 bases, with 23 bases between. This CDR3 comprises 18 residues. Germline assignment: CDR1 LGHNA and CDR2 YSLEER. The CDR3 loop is CASSQAYEVGYRETEAFF. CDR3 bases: TGCGCCAGCAGCCAAGCGTATGAGGTGGGGTACAGGGAGACTGAAGCTTTCTTT.

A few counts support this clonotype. The CDR3 DNA reads as TGTGCCAGCAGCTTACGACAGGGGGGCACCTACGAGCAGTACTTC. Translating gives CASSLRQGGTYEQYF. The chain has TRBV7-2 and TRBJ2-7, with 9 bases matching TRBD1. The CDR3 has 15 amino acids. Trimming removed 2 bases from V and 2 bases from J; junction bases left unmatched: 4. Germline CDR1 and CDR2: SGHTA and FQGNSA.

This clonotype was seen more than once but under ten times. This CDR3 is CSALDAGVSSYNEQFF. In nucleotides, the CDR3 is TGCAGTGCTCTAGATGCAGGCGTGAGCTCCTACAATGAGCAGTTCTTC. The chain recombines TRBV20-1 with TRBJ2-1; D is uncertain. Germline V CDR1 and CDR2: DFQATT, SNEGSKA (reference sequence). Trimming took 5 bases from V and 0 from J, leaving 17 bases between them. The CDR3 has 16 amino acids.

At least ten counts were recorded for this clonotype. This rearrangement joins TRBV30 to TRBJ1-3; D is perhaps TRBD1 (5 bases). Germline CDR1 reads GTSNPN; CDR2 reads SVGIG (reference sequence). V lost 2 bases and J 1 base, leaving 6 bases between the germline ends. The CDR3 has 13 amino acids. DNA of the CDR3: TGTGCCTGGAGTAGGGGATCTGGAAACACCATATATTTT. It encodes CAWSRGSGNTIYF.

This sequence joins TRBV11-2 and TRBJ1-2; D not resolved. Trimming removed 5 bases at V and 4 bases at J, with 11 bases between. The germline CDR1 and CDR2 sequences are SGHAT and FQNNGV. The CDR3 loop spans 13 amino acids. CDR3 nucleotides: TGTGCCAGCAGCGAGATCAGAGGCTATGGCTACACCTTC. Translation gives CASSEIRGYGYTF.

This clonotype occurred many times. This chain's CDR3 is CASSQGYRGSSGANVLTF. The CDR3 coding sequence is TGTGCCAGCAGCCAAGGGTACCGGGGGAGCTCTGGGGCCAACGTCCTGACTTTC. V gene TRBV4-2 combines with J gene TRBJ2-6, with D tentatively TRBD2 (6 bases). The CDR3 runs to 18 residues. Looked up from germline, CDR1 is LGHNA and CDR2 is YNFKEQ. Trimming left V 1 base short and J 0 bases short, with 13 bases between.

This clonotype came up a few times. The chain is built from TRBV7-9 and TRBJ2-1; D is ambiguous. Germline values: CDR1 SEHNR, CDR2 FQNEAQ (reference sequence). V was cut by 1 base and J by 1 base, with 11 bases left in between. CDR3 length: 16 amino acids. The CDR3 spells CASSLGVLGSYNEQFF. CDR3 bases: TGTGCCAGCAGCTTAGGTGTCCTCGGATCCTACAATGAGCAGTTCTTC.

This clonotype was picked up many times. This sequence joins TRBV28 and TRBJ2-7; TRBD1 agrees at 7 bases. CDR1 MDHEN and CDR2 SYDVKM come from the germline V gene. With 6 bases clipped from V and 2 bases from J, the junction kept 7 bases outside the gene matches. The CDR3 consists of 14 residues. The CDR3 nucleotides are TGTGCCAGCAGACAGGACAGGATCCCCTACGAGCAGTACTTC. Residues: CASRQDRIPYEQYF.

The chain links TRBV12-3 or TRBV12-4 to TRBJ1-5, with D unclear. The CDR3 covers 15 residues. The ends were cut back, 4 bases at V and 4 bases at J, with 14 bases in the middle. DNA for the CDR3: TGTGCCAGCAGTTCGGGTGGGGAGCAGAATCAGCCCCAGCATTTT. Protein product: CASSSGGEQNQPQHF.

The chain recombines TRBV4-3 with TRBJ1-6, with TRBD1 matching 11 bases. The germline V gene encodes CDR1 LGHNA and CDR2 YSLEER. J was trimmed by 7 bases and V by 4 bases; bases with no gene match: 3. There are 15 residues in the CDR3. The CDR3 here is CASSPRDRGNSPLHF. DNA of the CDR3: TGCGCCAGCAGCCCGCGGGACAGGGGGAATTCACCCCTCCACTTT.

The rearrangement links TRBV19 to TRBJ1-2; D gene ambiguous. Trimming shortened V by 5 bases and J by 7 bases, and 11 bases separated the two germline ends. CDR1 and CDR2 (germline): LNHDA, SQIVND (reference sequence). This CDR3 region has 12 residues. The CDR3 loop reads CASSSRSPGYTF. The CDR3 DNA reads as TGTGCCAGTAGTTCTCGGAGCCCTGGCTACACCTTC.

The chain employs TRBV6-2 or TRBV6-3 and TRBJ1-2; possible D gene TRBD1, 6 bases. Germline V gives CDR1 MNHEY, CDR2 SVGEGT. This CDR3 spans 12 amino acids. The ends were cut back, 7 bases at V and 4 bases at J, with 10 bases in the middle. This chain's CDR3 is CASTKDSYGYTF. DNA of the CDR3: TGTGCCAGCACCAAGGACAGCTATGGCTACACCTTC.

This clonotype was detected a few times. The CDR3 region is CASSLTTRQGNTIYF. The DNA of the CDR3 is TGTGCCAGCAGCTTAACGACCCGCCAGGGAAACACCATATATTTT. The rearrangement links TRBV7-2 to TRBJ1-3; D not resolved. V lost 2 bases and J lost 4, with 12 bases in between. The CDR3 consists of 15 residues. Germline V CDR1 and CDR2: SGHTA, FQGNSA.

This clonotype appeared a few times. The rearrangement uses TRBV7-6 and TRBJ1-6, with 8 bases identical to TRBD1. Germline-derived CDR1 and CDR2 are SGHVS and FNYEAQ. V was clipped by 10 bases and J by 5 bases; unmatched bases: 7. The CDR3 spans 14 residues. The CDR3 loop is CATGGQGDNSPLHF. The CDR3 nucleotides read TGTGCCACCGGAGGACAGGGCGATAATTCACCCCTCCACTTT.

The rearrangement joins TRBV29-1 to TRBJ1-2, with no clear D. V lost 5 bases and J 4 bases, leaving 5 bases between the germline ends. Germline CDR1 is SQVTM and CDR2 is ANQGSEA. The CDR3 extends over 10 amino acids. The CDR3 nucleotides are TGCAGCGTTTACAGCTATGGCTACACCTTC. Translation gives CSVYSYGYTF.

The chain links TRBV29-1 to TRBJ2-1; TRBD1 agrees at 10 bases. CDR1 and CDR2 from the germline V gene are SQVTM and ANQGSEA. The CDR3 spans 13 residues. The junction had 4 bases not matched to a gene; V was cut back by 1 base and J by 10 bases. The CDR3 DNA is TGCAGCGTTGAAGTTATGACAGGGGGCGAGCAGTTCTTC. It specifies CSVEVMTGGEQFF.

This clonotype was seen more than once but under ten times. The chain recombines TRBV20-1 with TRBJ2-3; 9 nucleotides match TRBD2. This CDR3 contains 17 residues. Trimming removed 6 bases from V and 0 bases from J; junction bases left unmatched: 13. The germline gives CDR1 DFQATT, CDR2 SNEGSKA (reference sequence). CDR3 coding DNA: TGCAGTGCCATATGGGCTAGCGGGACCCTTAGCACAGATACGCAGTATTTT. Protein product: CSAIWASGTLSTDTQYF.

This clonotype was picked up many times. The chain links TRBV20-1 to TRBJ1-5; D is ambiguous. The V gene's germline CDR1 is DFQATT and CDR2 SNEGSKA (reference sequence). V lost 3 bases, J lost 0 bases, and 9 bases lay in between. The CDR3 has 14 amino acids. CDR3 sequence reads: CSASTSPSNQPQHF. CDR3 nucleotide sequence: TGCAGTGCTAGTACAAGCCCTAGCAATCAGCCCCAGCATTTT.

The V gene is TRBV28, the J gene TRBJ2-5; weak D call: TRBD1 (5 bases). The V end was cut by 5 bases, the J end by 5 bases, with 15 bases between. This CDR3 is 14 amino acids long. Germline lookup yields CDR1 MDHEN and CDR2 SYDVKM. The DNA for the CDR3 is TGTGCCAGCAGTATAGGACAAAGCCTCGAGACCCAGTACTTC. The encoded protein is CASSIGQSLETQYF.

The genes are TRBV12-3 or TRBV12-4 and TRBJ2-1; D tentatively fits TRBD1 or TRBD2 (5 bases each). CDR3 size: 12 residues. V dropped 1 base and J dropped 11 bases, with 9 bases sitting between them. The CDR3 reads CASSLVGDQQFF. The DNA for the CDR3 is TGTGCCAGCAGTTTAGTGGGGGACCAGCAGTTCTTC.

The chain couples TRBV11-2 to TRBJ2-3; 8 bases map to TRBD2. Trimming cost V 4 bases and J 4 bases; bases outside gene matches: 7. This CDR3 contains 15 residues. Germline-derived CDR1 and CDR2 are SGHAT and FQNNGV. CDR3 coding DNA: TGTGCCAGCAGCTCCGACGGGGGGGGAGCAGATACGCAGTATTTT. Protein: CASSSDGGGADTQYF.

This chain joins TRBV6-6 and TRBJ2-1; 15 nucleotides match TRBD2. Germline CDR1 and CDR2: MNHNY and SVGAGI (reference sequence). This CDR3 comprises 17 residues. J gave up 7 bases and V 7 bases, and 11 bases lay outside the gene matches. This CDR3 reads CASTQPGLAGGGNEQFF. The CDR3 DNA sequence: TGTGCCAGCACCCAGCCGGGACTAGCGGGGGGTGGTAATGAGCAGTTCTTC.

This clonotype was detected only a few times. The CDR3, as DNA: TGCAGTGTCAAGGGAACGACACATGGCTACGAGCAGTACTTC. It encodes CSVKGTTHGYEQYF. The gene calls are TRBV20-1 and TRBJ2-7, with D hard to call. Germline CDR1 and CDR2: DFQATT and SNEGSKA (reference sequence). This CDR3 spans 14 amino acids. V lost 7 bases, J lost 3 bases, and 19 bases lay in between.